The 3 T cell receptor beta chains given below trace back to one sample, sequenced in a study of T cell repertoires in cytomegalovirus infection. These receptors have no known antigen. TCRdb re-called the reads through MiXCR, storing one row per CDR3 protein. Here the sample spans 650,000 to 900,000 distinct CDR3 sequences, 30% to 35% being singletons. This specimen consisted of cultured CD8+ T cells from PBMCs, obtained from culture after CMV antigen stimulation. Receptors originate from a human donor in good health (CMV status not recorded). Some clones in this sample may be carry-over from other donors' samples.

The chain couples TRBV27 to TRBJ2-2; 7 bases agree with TRBD1. V was clipped by 0 bases and J by 6 bases; unmatched bases: 1. The CDR3 extends over 14 amino acids. Germline values: CDR1 MNHEY, CDR2 SMNVEV (reference sequence). DNA for the CDR3: TGTGCCAGCAGTTTATCTAGGGGGCCCGGGGAGCTGTTTTTT. It is translated as CASSLSRGPGELFF.

This rearrangement joins TRBV7-9 to TRBJ1-2; the D is unclear. Germline V gene sequence: CDR1 SEHNR, CDR2 FQNEAQ (reference sequence). The CDR3 loop spans 14 amino acids. V lost 10 bases to trimming and J lost 4 bases, with 19 bases between them. This chain's CDR3 is CAIPADPEIYGYTF. The CDR3 DNA reads TGTGCCATCCCGGCGGACCCAGAAATCTATGGCTACACCTTC.

This clonotype has only a few counts. The chain is built from TRBV27 and TRBJ1-1, with a tentative D call TRBD1 (6 bases). Deletions cut 6 bases from V and 0 bases from J, with 20 bases between. The germline V gene encodes CDR1 MNHEY and CDR2 SMNVEV (reference sequence). The CDR3 is made up of 17 amino acids. CDR3 in DNA: TGTGCCAGCAGCCTTACAGGGTTCGGGAACATGAACACTGAAGCTTTCTTT. Amino acid sequence: CASSLTGFGNMNTEAFF.